The present TCR beta chain was sequenced within a study of T cell clonotyping in hematopoietic cell transplantation (dated by TCRdb to the early 2020s). Some background on the complete study: A total of 130 or so blood samples were collected in the study from approximately 34 consecutive transplant recipients and their related donors. Recruitment of patients ran from late 2015 to January 2017, and follow-up continued until September 2020 or until death. General conclusions and limits of the study: The sample size was limited, and CD4 and CD8 repertoire contributions could not be separated because cells were not sorted. Only a small fraction of recipient repertoires overlapped donor repertoires, with over 95% appearing de novo at the given depth. Recipient TCR diversity fell after transplant, with pathologically expanded clonotypes rising progressively from day 30 to day 180. Inverse Simpson Index values from donors and from recipients before transplant predicted broader TCR repertoire diversity after transplant.

With the immunoSEQ assay, which is a bias-controlled multiplex PCR relying on V- and J-specific primers, TCR beta CDR3 regions were amplified from genomic DNA. In a second PCR step, the CDR3 amplicons were tagged with a proprietary barcode plus Illumina adapter sequences. An Illumina MiSeq instrument was used for sequencing of the CDR3 libraries. In the authors' own workflow: Export and quality control were handled in immunoSEQ Analyzer 3.0, while downstream analyses relied on R Bioconductor and Immunarch. Only productive rearrangements in the normalized downsampled data set were used to calculate repertoire metrics. Pathologically expanded clonotypes were defined as those larger than 5 templates in the normalized cohort. The Inverse Simpson Index served as the measure of repertoire diversity. To capture all clonotypes, CMV-specificity analyses were performed on the non-normalized data set. Held by TCRdb, this immuneACCESS table contains in-frame sequences only and omits some clones. Under half of the omission traces to an unresolved V gene where checked; the cause of the rest is unknown. D and trimming were read from the DNA, whereas the V and J calls and clone size are those reported in that table. In this sample the table shows more than 15,000 clones, approximately 83% of which occur a single time. Of the sample, 4% to 5.5% is held by the ten largest clones.

Concerning this clone: The target of this receptor is not known. Nothing much larger sits one base from this clone, and base qualities are not available.

For TCR beta sequencing, blood samples came from the related transplant donors. Nuclei Lysis Solution was used to extract genomic DNA from fresh or cryopreserved unfractionated peripheral blood mononuclear cells. Sequencing input: peripheral blood mononuclear cells. The clonotype originates from a woman aged 40-49 years in good health. Some clones in this sample may be carry-over from other donors' samples.

At the DNA level, the sequence is TGCAGCGTCCTCTGGCGGACCGGGGAGCTGTTTTTT. This sequence encodes CSVLWRTGELFF. Rearrangement joined TRBV29-1 to TRBJ2-2, with the D gene not confidently named. The CDR3 sequence holds 12 residues, the cysteine and phenylalanine included. CDR3 DNA only is kept here, 36 bases in frame from base 1. Trimming removed 6 bases from V and 5 bases from J, leaving 10 bases between the germline ends. CDR1 and CDR2, per the germline V gene, are SQVTM and ANQGSEA.